Below are 15 T cell receptor beta chains sequenced from a single sample in a study of OX40 agonist ivuxolimab in advanced cancers. Only in-frame clones appear in the TCRdb table, and some are missing; sequencing was by immunoSEQ multiplex PCR. The sample has 55,000 to 75,000 clones, roughly 80% seen once; the top ten hold over 4.5%. The sample consisted of CD4+ or CD8+ T cells sorted from blood, taken in a trial of the OX40 agonist ivuxolimab. The receptors were gathered from an adult with an advanced solid tumor such as melanoma, head and neck, liver or kidney cancer.

The chain has TRBV10-2 and TRBJ2-1; a weak D match, TRBD2 (6 bases). Germline CDR1 reads WSHSY; CDR2 reads SAAADI. V was clipped by 6 bases and J by 7 bases, with 10 bases between them. The CDR3 contains 12 residues. CDR3 bases: TGCGCCAGCAGCCCAGGGAGGAATGAGCAGTTCTTC. This codes for CASSPGRNEQFF.

In its sample, this clone was seen a few times. The gene calls are TRBV28 and TRBJ1-1, with D perhaps matching TRBD1 (5 bases). V lost 7 bases, J lost 5 bases, and 11 bases lay in between. The CDR3 is 12 residues long. Germline values: CDR1 MDHEN, CDR2 SYDVKM. The CDR3 sequence: CASTDSLTEAFF. Written as DNA, the CDR3 is TGTGCCAGCACTGACAGCCTTACTGAAGCTTTCTTT.

The rearrangement links TRBV20-1 to TRBJ1-6, with D maybe TRBD1 (5 bases). V was shortened by 8 bases and J by 14 bases, with 16 bases between the two germline ends. The CDR3 loop spans 11 amino acids. Germline V lookup: CDR1 DFQATT, CDR2 SNEGSKA (reference sequence). DNA of the CDR3: TGCAGTCTAGGGGTCAGGGCATCCCTCCACTTT. This translates into CSLGVRASLHF.

J is TRBJ1-2 and V is TRBV15, with D perhaps TRBD1 (5 bases). The CDR3 spans 17 residues. The V end was cut by 0 bases, the J end by 3 bases, with 17 bases between. CDR1 is LNHNV and CDR2 is YYDKDF in the germline V gene (reference sequence). The CDR3 coding sequence is TGTGCCACCAGCAGAGACAGGGCCCACCCGGGGGACTATGGCTACACCTTC. Translation: CATSRDRAHPGDYGYTF.

The chain is built from TRBV7-9 and TRBJ1-6; no clear D. Germline CDR1 reads SEHNR; CDR2 reads FQNEAQ (reference sequence). Trimming left V 5 bases short and J 6 bases short, with 8 bases between. The CDR3 runs 13 residues. This CDR3 reads CASSPIANSPLHF. The CDR3 DNA follows: TGTGCCAGCAGCCCGATAGCTAATTCACCCCTCCACTTT.

The chain recombines TRBV7-9 with TRBJ2-3, with D perhaps TRBD1 (6 bases). Trimming removed 5 bases from V and 3 bases from J, with 12 bases in between. Germline V gives CDR1 SEHNR, CDR2 FQNEAQ (reference sequence). The CDR3 has 14 amino acids. This CDR3 reads CASSDWTATDTQYF. The CDR3 coding sequence is TGTGCCAGCAGCGATTGGACAGCGACAGATACGCAGTATTTT.

This chain uses TRBV4-3 with TRBJ2-7; 15 bases map to TRBD2. Losses at the gene ends were 1 base for V and 3 bases for J; bases not matched to a gene: 10. This CDR3 contains 19 residues. Germline V gene lookup returns CDR1 LGHNA and CDR2 YSLEER. CDR3 protein: CASSQAWTSGRAEIYEQYF. CDR3 DNA sequence: TGCGCCAGCAGCCAAGCCTGGACTAGCGGGAGGGCCGAAATCTACGAGCAGTACTTC.

The gene calls are TRBV7-2 and TRBJ2-2; a possible D gene is TRBD1 (5 bases). Germline V gives CDR1 SGHTA, CDR2 FQGNSA. This CDR3 comprises 18 residues. The V end was cut by 2 bases, the J end by 1 base, with 17 bases between. In DNA, the CDR3 is TGTGCCAGCAGCTTATGGGGTTTTGGGCAGGGGAACACCGGGGAGCTGTTTTTT. Protein: CASSLWGFGQGNTGELFF. The variable domain in full, with the rest retrieved from reference TRBV7-2 and TRBJ2-2, is GAGVSQSPSNKVTEKGKDVELRCDPISGHTALYWYRQSLGQGLEFLIYFQGNSAPDKSGLPSDRFSAERTGGSVSTLTIQRTQQEDSAVYLCASSLWGFGQGNTGELFFGEGSRLTVL.

The chain employs TRBV27 and TRBJ2-7; D ambiguous. With 5 bases removed from V and 3 bases from J, the gap between germline ends came to 20 bases. Germline loops: CDR1 MNHEY, CDR2 SMNVEV (reference sequence). CDR3 length: 16 residues. CDR3 amino acids: CASSPETLDWNYEQYF. The DNA of the CDR3 is TGTGCCAGCAGTCCCGAGACTCTAGACTGGAACTACGAGCAGTACTTC.

CDR3 sequence (DNA): TGTGCCAGCAGCACCCCCGGGACACCCAGTGAGACCCAGTACTTC. It codes for CASSTPGTPSETQYF. The chain is built from TRBV21-1 and TRBJ2-5; the table's D gene call, TRBD1, was not cross checked with the DNA. TRBV21-1 is a listed pseudogene. The length of the CDR3 is 15 residues.

The chain carries TRBV13 and TRBJ2-2, with TRBD2 matching 8 bases. Germline CDR1 reads PRHDT; CDR2 reads FYEKMQ (reference sequence). The J segment lost 7 bases and the V segment lost 2 bases, leaving 9 bases of the junction unmatched. The CDR3 runs 16 residues. This CDR3 is CASSLPREGVGGELFF. CDR3 bases: TGTGCCAGCAGCTTACCCCGGGAGGGAGTAGGCGGGGAGCTGTTTTTT.

This clone was observed a single time. The chain is built from TRBV5-1 and TRBJ2-5, with 9 positions matching TRBD2. The CDR3 spans 12 residues. J lost 4 bases, V lost 5 bases, and 0 bases had no gene match. The germline V gene has CDR1 SGHRS and CDR2 YFSETQ. CDR3 sequence (DNA): TGCGCCAGCAGTAGCGGGAGAGAGACCCAGTACTTC. It codes for CASSSGRETQYF.

This clone was seen more than once but under ten times. In DNA form, the CDR3 reads TGTGCCAGCTCACCACCCCCGGGTATCGGCGAGCAGTACTTC. Translated: CASSPPPGIGEQYF. This chain joins TRBV18 and TRBJ2-7; unclear D gene. The CDR3 is made up of 14 amino acids. The V and J ends lost 0 bases and 6 bases respectively, with 12 bases between them. The germline gives CDR1 KGHSH, CDR2 LQKENI.

The J gene is TRBJ2-7, the V gene TRBV27, with D unresolved. V lost 6 bases and J lost 7, with 16 bases in between. This CDR3 has 13 amino acids. Germline V gives CDR1 MNHEY, CDR2 SMNVEV (reference sequence). The CDR3 DNA reads as TGTGCCAGCAGCCCTGGCAGGTTCGGGGAGCAGTACTTC. Its translation is CASSPGRFGEQYF.

This chain links TRBV4-2 with TRBJ1-5; 9 positions agree with TRBD1. Germline V gene lookup returns CDR1 LGHNA and CDR2 YNFKEQ. V lost 0 bases, J lost 7 bases, and 7 bases stayed unmatched. The CDR3 is made up of 16 amino acids. DNA of the CDR3: TGTGCCAGCAGCCAAGATTCGGGACAGGGAGGCCAGCCCCAGCATTTT. As protein: CASSQDSGQGGQPQHF.